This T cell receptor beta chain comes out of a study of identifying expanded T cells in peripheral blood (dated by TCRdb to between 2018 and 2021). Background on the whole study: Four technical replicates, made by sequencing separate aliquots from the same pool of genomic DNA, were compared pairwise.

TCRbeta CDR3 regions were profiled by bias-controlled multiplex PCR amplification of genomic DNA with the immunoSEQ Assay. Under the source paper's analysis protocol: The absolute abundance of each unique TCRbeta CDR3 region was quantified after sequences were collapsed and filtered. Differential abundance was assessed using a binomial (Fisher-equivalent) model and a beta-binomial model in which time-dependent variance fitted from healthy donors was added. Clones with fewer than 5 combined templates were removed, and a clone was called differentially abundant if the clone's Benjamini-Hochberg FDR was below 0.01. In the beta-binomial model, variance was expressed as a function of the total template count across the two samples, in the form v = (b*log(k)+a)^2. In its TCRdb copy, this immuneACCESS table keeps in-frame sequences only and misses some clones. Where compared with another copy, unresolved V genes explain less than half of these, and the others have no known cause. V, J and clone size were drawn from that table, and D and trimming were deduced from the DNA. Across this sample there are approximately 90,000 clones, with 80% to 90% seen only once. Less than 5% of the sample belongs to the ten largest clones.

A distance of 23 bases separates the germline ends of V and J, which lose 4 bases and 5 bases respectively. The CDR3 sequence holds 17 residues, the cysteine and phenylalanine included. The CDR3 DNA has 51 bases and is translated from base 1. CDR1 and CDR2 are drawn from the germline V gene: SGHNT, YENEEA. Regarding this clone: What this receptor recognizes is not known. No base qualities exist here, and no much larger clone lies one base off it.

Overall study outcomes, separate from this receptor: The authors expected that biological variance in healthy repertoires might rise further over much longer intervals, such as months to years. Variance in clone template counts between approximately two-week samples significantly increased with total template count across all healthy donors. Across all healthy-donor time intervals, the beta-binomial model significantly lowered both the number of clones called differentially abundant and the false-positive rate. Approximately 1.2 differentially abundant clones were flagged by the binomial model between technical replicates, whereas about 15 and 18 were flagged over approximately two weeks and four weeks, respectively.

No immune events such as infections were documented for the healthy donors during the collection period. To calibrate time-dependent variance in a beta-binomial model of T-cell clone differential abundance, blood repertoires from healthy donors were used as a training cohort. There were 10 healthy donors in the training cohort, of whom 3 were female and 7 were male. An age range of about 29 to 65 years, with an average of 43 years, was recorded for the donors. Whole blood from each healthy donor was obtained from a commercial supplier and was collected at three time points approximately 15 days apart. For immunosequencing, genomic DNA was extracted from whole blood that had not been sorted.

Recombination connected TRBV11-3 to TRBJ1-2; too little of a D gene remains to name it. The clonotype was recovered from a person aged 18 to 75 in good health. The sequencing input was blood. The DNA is TGTGCCAGCAGCTCCGTGTTCGAGGCCCGACACCAATATGGCTACACCTTC. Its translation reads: CASSSVFEARHQYGYTF.